The 18 T cell receptor beta chains reported below all come from one sample, sequenced in a study of glioma-infiltrating T cells after dendritic cell vaccination. Specified time point: after dendritic cell vaccination, including at tumor progression/relapse. Monocyte-derived dendritic cells, cultured 6 to 7 days with IL-4 and GM-CSF, were pulsed with autologous tumor lysate. The assay was immunoSEQ multiplex PCR, and TCRdb's table has in-frame clones only and misses some. The data show about 2,500 clones, 85% seen once. The material was tumor tissue, obtained after dendritic cell vaccination. Receptors were obtained from a human donor with glioblastoma.

The DNA of the CDR3 is TGTGCCAGCAGCTTGGCACGGGATGGCTACACCTTC. It translates to CASSLARDGYTF. The V and J genes are TRBV5-6 and TRBJ1-2; no definite D call. Between the trimmed V and J ends, which lost 0 bases and 6 bases, there was a span of 6 bases. CDR3 length: 12 amino acids. The V gene's germline CDR1 is SGHDT and CDR2 YYEEEE.

The genes are TRBV5-1 and TRBJ2-6; maybe TRBD1 (5 bases). V gave up 7 bases and J gave up 1 base, with 18 bases separating them. Per the germline V gene, CDR1 is SGHRS and CDR2 is YFSETQ. The CDR3 extends over 17 amino acids. The CDR3 bases are TGCGCCAGCGCGGACACAGGCACTCTTTCTGGGGCCAACGTCCTGACTTTC. Translated: CASADTGTLSGANVLTF.

Concerning this clone itself: A junction end diverges from the germline sequence, so it may reflect a read error. The V gene is TRBV7-2, the J gene TRBJ2-1; 9 nucleotides match TRBD2. The CDR3 length is 13 residues. CDR1 SGHTA and CDR2 FQGNSA come from the germline V gene. The CDR3 loop reads CASSLYRQAGGIF. The CDR3 DNA sequence: TGTGCCAGCAGCTTATACCGTCAAGCGGGGGGAATCTTC.

Comments on this clone: At one end, the junction sequence differs from germline, possibly due to a read error. The chain has TRBV9 and TRBJ2-1, with D maybe TRBD1 (6 bases). This CDR3 region has 16 residues. Germline lookup yields CDR1 SGDLS and CDR2 YYNGEE. CDR3 in amino acids: CASSVAGGRSENERFF. The CDR3 region has the DNA TGTGCCAGCAGCGTAGCTGGGGGCCGTTCAGAAAATGAGCGGTTCTTC.

This rearrangement joins TRBV11-2 to TRBJ1-1; D call uncertain. V was shortened by 8 bases and J by 1 base, with 8 bases between the two germline ends. This CDR3 spans 12 amino acids. Germline loops: CDR1 SGHAT, CDR2 FQNNGV. The CDR3 bases are TGTGCCAGCCAACCGGGGAACACTGAAGCTTTCTTT. Protein: CASQPGNTEAFF. Full variable domain (remainder filled in from reference TRBV11-2 and TRBJ1-1): EAGVAQSPRYKIIEKRQSVAFWCNPISGHATLYWYQQILGQGPKLLIQFQNNGVVDDSQLPKDRFSAERLKGVDSTLKIQPAKLEDSAVYLCASQPGNTEAFFGQGTRLTVV.

The chain recombines TRBV18 with TRBJ1-5; D remains ambiguous. Germline CDR1 reads KGHSH; CDR2 reads LQKENI. V was shortened by 2 bases and J by 5 bases, with 7 bases between the two germline ends. The CDR3 is 13 residues long. The CDR3 is CASSPEIHQPQHF. The CDR3 DNA is TGTGCCAGCTCACCAGAGATTCATCAGCCCCAGCATTTT.

This chain connects TRBV5-1 to TRBJ1-6, with D perhaps matching TRBD1 (5 bases). V shed 2 bases and J shed 5 bases, with 11 bases lying between them. Germline loops: CDR1 SGHRS, CDR2 YFSETQ. This CDR3 comprises 15 residues. This chain's CDR3 is CASSLKGLDNSPLHF. The CDR3 bases are TGCGCCAGCAGCTTAAAGGGGCTGGATAATTCACCCCTCCACTTT.

V and J are TRBV10-3 and TRBJ1-1, with D possibly TRBD1 on 6 matching bases. The CDR3 is made up of 13 amino acids. CDR1 and CDR2 from the germline V gene are ENHRY and SYGVKD. The V and J ends lost 6 bases and 2 bases respectively, with 10 bases between them. In DNA form, the CDR3 reads TGTGCCATCAGGACAGGATCTAACACTGAAGCTTTCTTT. Translating gives CAIRTGSNTEAFF.

The chain couples TRBV6-1 to TRBJ2-1, with D tentatively TRBD2 (6 bases). This CDR3 spans 11 amino acids. Trimming removed 4 bases from V and 12 bases from J, with 10 bases in between. CDR1 and CDR2 (germline): MNHNS, SASEGT. The CDR3 region has the DNA TGTGCCAGCAGTGGGACCGGGGGGCAGTTCTTC. Residues: CASSGTGGQFF.

This clone was seen once. This chain joins TRBV27 and TRBJ1-3, with D maybe TRBD1 (6 bases). The CDR3 length is 15 residues. Deletions cut 3 bases from V and 3 bases from J, with 12 bases between. The germline CDR1 and CDR2 sequences are MNHEY and SMNVEV (reference sequence). CDR3 amino acids: CASSLQGFRGNTIYF. The CDR3 nucleotides read TGTGCCAGCAGTTTGCAGGGGTTCCGTGGAAACACCATATATTTT.

This sequence joins TRBV20-1 and TRBJ1-1; TRBD1 matches at 9 bases. The CDR3 consists of 11 residues. Germline V gene sequence: CDR1 DFQATT, CDR2 SNEGSKA (reference sequence). The CDR3 region is CSAGQGGPAFF. CDR3 nucleotides: TGCAGCGCGGGACAGGGAGGACCAGCTTTCTTT.

The chain links TRBV29-1 to TRBJ2-3; D remains unclear. The CDR3 covers 14 residues. Trimming stripped 6 bases from V and 0 bases from J, with 13 bases between. From germline, CDR1 is SQVTM and CDR2 ANQGSEA. In DNA, the CDR3 is TGCAGCGTCTCAGATTTACCTAGCACAGATACGCAGTATTTT. Translated: CSVSDLPSTDTQYF.

The chain recombines TRBV19 with TRBJ1-4; the D is unclear. Between the trimmed V and J ends, which lost 2 bases and 0 bases, there was a span of 10 bases. The CDR3 totals 16 residues. Germline V gene data show CDR1 as LNHDA and CDR2 as SQIVND (reference sequence). Here the CDR3 DNA reads TGTGCCAGTAGTATATCACACACCTCAACTAATGAAAAACTGTTTTTT. It yields the protein CASSISHTSTNEKLFF.

V and J are TRBV27 and TRBJ1-4, with D uncertain. The germline gives CDR1 MNHEY, CDR2 SMNVEV (reference sequence). The CDR3 sequence is 15 residues long. V shed 5 bases and J shed 7 bases, with 17 bases lying between them. The CDR3, as DNA: TGTGCCAGCAGTCCCCCCGGAGAGGTACGTGAAAAACTGTTTTTT. This encodes CASSPPGEVREKLFF.

On this clone itself: A junction boundary mismatches the germline segment, possibly from a read error. The same CDR3 arises from other DNA sequences in this sample as well. This rearrangement joins TRBV4-3 to TRBJ1-6, with D perhaps TRBD1 (5 bases). Per germline, CDR1 LGHNA and CDR2 YSLEER. This CDR3 is built from 18 residues. CDR3: CASSQDLAGRAINSPLHF. CDR3 bases: TGCGCCAGCAGCCAAGATTTGGCAGGGCGAGCGATTAATTCCCCCCTCCACTTT.

The genes are TRBV27 and TRBJ2-5, with 7 positions matching TRBD2. Germline V gene sequence: CDR1 MNHEY, CDR2 SMNVEV (reference sequence). V lost 3 bases, J lost 1 base, and 2 bases stayed unmatched. CDR3 size: 14 residues. The CDR3 region is CASSFASGQETQYF. DNA of the CDR3: TGTGCCAGCAGTTTCGCTAGCGGCCAAGAGACCCAGTACTTC.

Concerning this clone: This CDR3 is also generated by other DNA sequences in the sample. The chain links TRBV11-3 to TRBJ2-5; 7 positions agree with TRBD1. The J call may be in error: the DNA end matches TRBJ2-7 better. The CDR3 covers 13 residues. The germline gives CDR1 SGHNT, CDR2 YENEEA. The CDR3 spells CASSHDRVYEQYF. DNA of the CDR3: TGTGCCAGCAGCCACGACAGGGTCTACGAGCAGTACTTC.

This clone was observed once. This chain links TRBV30 with TRBJ2-2; D possibly corresponds to TRBD1 (6 bases). V lost 4 bases, J lost 7 bases, and 19 bases lay in between. This CDR3 comprises 15 residues. Germline V gives CDR1 GTSNPN, CDR2 SVGIG (reference sequence). This chain's CDR3 is CAWTQQGREIGELFF. The CDR3 DNA follows: TGTGCCTGGACACAACAGGGTAGGGAGATCGGGGAGCTGTTTTTT.